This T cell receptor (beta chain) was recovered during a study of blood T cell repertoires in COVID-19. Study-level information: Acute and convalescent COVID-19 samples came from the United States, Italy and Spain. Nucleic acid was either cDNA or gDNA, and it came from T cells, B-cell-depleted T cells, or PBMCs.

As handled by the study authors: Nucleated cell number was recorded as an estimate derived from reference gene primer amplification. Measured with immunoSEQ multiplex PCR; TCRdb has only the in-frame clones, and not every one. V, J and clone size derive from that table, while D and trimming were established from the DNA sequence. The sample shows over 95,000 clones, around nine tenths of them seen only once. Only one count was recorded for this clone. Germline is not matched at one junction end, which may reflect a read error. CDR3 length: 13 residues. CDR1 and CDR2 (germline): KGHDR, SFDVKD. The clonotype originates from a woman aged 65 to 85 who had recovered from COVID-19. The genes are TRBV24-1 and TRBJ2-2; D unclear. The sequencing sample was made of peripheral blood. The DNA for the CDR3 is TGTGCCATCAGTGGAGCGAACACCGGGGAGCTGTTTTTT. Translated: CAISGANTGELFF.